This T cell receptor beta chain was sequenced during a study of molecular identifiers for immune sequencing clone quantification. Overall study: RNA, taken in replicates from about 21,000 or 97,000 naive CD8 cells, was split five ways, with four sequenced. Broader study findings: Over 98% of effector molecules, but under 1% in naive cells, were held by clones with more than 20 RNA copies. Spiked TCR RNA from one Jurkat cell reportedly showed up when mixed among roughly 1 million naive cells.

The table lists this clonotype with many counts. Its specificity is not known. J was trimmed by 5 bases and V by 4 bases; bases with no gene match: 16. Germline V gene sequence: CDR1 SEHNR, CDR2 FQNEAQ (reference sequence). The CDR3 is 18 residues long. TCRdb independently ran MiXCR on the PCR reads; one entry per CDR3 protein. The sample lists 300,000 to 400,000 distinct CDR3 sequences, around a fifth occurring once. The chain is built from TRBV7-9 and TRBJ2-5; 10 positions match TRBD2. The specimen was naive CD8+ T cells from blood, with Jurkat cell RNA spiked in. The subset here: FACS-sorted CD8+CD4-CCR7+CD45RA+ naive T cells. This receptor was obtained from a human donor in good health. Some libraries in this study had Jurkat cell RNA spiked in. Here the CDR3 DNA reads TGTGCCAGCAGCTCACCGCCACGGAATCTAGCGGGGGCGGAGACCCAGTACTTC. It codes for CASSSPPRNLAGAETQYF.